The text below deals with one T cell receptor beta chain. Its cognate antigen has yet to be identified. No much larger clone is present one base from it, and per-base qualities are unavailable. These data come from a study of blood T cell repertoires in COVID-19 (dated by TCRdb to about 2020). Concerning the study at large: Samples covering the acute and convalescent phases of COVID-19 were provided by collaborators in the United States, Italy and Spain. The prospective study material was composed of cDNA or gDNA derived from T cells, B-cell-depleted T cells, or PBMCs. Deeply sampled blood TCRbeta repertoires from subjects exposed to, actively infected with, or recovered from COVID-19 were included in the dataset. A freely available public database, intended as a resource for researchers studying the immune response to SARS-CoV-2, is where the repertoires were released. Samples were obtained from the ongoing ImmuneRACE study (first 160 participants) and from roughly 1,300 subjects provided by 6 global collaborators. The sample metadata nearly always contained a de-identified subject ID, COVID-19 status, age in years and sex. Where available, HLA class I and class II types were taken from metadata supplied by the sample provider and were not determined by assay-based typing.

CDR1 and CDR2 were assigned from the germline V gene as SGHAT and FQNNGV. The CDR3 covers 17 residues, taking in both the cysteine and the phenylalanine. The DNA shown is the 51-base CDR3, in frame from base 1. V lost 5 bases and J lost 0 bases; the stretch between them is 17 bases long. General conclusions and limits of the study: The amount of clinical and demographic metadata varied by source and participant and was provided uncurated.

TCRbeta CDR3 regions were amplified from genomic DNA by means of the immunoSEQ Assay, a bias-controlled multiplex PCR. The authors' pipeline ran thus. The number of nucleated cells in each sample was estimated from the amplification of reference gene primers within the assay. Sequence reads were collapsed and filtered to measure the absolute abundance of every unique TCRbeta CDR3 rearrangement. For each sample, productive Simpson clonality was calculated as the square root of Simpson's diversity index across productive rearrangements. The table was pulled from immuneACCESS by TCRdb, which kept in-frame rearrangements only. Such tables lose some clones; where checked, under half of the loss comes from unresolved V genes, and the rest has no known cause. From that table come the V and J calls and clone size; the DNA was used to work out D and trimming. The sample table records 120,000 or so clones; approximately 85% of these occur just once. 5% to 7.5% of the sample rests with the top ten.

Each collaborating institution followed its own protocols to collect whole blood in K2EDTA tubes. For TCRbeta analysis, collaborator samples were shipped as frozen whole blood, as isolated PBMCs, or as DNA extracted from either sample type. The sample taken for sequencing was peripheral blood. Here the chain combines TRBV11-2 and TRBJ1-3, and the D gene may be TRBD1, 6 bases matching. This sequence was found in an elderly man with active or convalescent COVID-19. CDR3 protein: CASSPPPQGLSGNTIYF. The sequence in DNA is TGTGCCAGCAGCCCCCCCCCACAGGGCCTCTCTGGAAACACCATATATTTT.